The 4 T cell receptor beta chains in this list originate from one sample, sequenced in a study of T cells in Graves' hyperthyroidism and ophthalmopathy (dated by TCRdb to the late 2010s). The library was made by multiplex PCR. The instrument was an Illumina HiSeq 2000. Amplification of TCR beta CDR3 regions was carried out from RNA transcripts. The first round of RT-PCR for the TCR CDR3 was performed with the HTBI primer set and the Qiagen OneStep RT-PCR kit. TCRdb redid the processing of the public reads, applying fastp at Q25 and MiXCR, and retained in-frame beta chains. Rows merge per CDR3 protein into single entries with the most common DNA and genes. This sample lists over 350,000 distinct CDR3 sequences; 11% to 15% were detected once. The ten largest clones add up to around 27% of the sample. Sequencing was carried out using blood. The receptor set was obtained from a man between 45 and 60 years old with Graves' ophthalmopathy.

This clonotype was recorded many times. V is TRBV7-9 and J is TRBJ2-1; TRBD2 matches at 16 bases. J was trimmed by 5 bases and V by 5 bases; bases with no gene match: 6. Germline assignment: CDR1 SEHNR and CDR2 FQNEAQ (reference sequence). The CDR3 loop spans 17 amino acids. DNA for the CDR3: TGTGCCAGCAGCCCAGGGACTAGCGGGAGGGCCGACAATGAGCAGTTCTTC. Translating it yields CASSPGTSGRADNEQFF.

This clonotype appeared many times. The rearrangement links TRBV24-1 to TRBJ1-1; 8 bases align to TRBD1. V dropped 8 bases and J dropped 4; count of bases not matched to a gene: 5. The germline gives CDR1 KGHDR, CDR2 SFDVKD. The CDR3 totals 13 residues. This CDR3 is CATTDRGGTEAFF. DNA of the CDR3: TGTGCCACCACAGACAGGGGAGGCACTGAAGCTTTCTTT.

This clonotype occurred many times. J is TRBJ1-1 and V is TRBV12-3 or TRBV12-4, with D hard to call. The germline V and J ends were trimmed by 4 bases and 1 base, with 10 bases remaining between them. This CDR3 has 14 amino acids. The CDR3 is CASSYEVQNTEAFF. In nucleotides, the CDR3 is TGTGCCAGCAGTTATGAGGTTCAGAACACTGAAGCTTTCTTT.

This clonotype showed up many times. V usage is TRBV20-1 and J usage is TRBJ2-1; TRBD2 agrees at 10 bases. This CDR3 has 12 amino acids. Germline assignment: CDR1 DFQATT and CDR2 SNEGSKA (reference sequence). CDR3 DNA sequence: TGCAGCTCTAGCGGGAGACGAGATGAGCAGTTCTTC. Translating gives CSSSGRRDEQFF.